This record covers a single T cell receptor beta chain. The antigen remains unidentified. This record belongs to a study of shared clonotypes between healthy human individuals. The naive CD8 fraction comprised CD45RO-negative cells positively selected for CCR7 and excluded terminally differentiated effector memory CD45RA+ cells. Caucasian adults living in Nashville, Tennessee, provided all samples. The repertoire was sequenced with immunoSEQ multiplex PCR; TCRdb's copy has only in-frame clones and lacks some. The repertoire holds around 2.1 million clones, just over 90% seen once, with roughly 1.7% in the top ten. Study findings and constraints: The four-donor shared clonotypes exceeded non-shared clonotypes in generation probability, with non-shared ones scoring lower.

CDR1 and CDR2 (germline): SGHDN, FVKESK. With V trimmed by 6 bases and J by 4 bases, 9 bases remained unmatched. This CDR3 is built from 17 residues. The genes are TRBV14 and TRBJ2-6, with 10 bases identical to TRBD1. Sample: naive CD8+ T cells from PBMCs. The source of this sequence is a man aged 18 to 30 in good health. Some clones in this sample may be carry-over from other donors' samples. This CDR3 is CASRILGTGDGANVLTF. DNA for the CDR3: TGTGCCAGCAGAATCTTAGGGACAGGGGACGGGGCCAACGTCCTGACTTTC.